Shown below are 23 T cell receptor beta chains from a single sample sequenced in a study of shared T cell receptors in the human thymus. Sequenced by immunoSEQ multiplex PCR; TCRdb stores in-frame clones only, minus some. The sample gives over 350,000 clones, over 90% of which show up once; roughly 0.02% is in the top ten. The sample comprised thymocytes. The receptor set was obtained from a human donor.

V gene TRBV7-2 combines with J gene TRBJ2-2; the match to TRBD1 covers 10 bases. This CDR3 has 15 amino acids. Looked up from germline, CDR1 is SGHTA and CDR2 is FQGNSA. Germline trimming cut 5 bases from V and 6 bases from J; bases unmatched to any gene: 6. CDR3 sequence: CASSHRTGGPGELFF. Written as DNA, the CDR3 is TGTGCCAGCAGCCACCGGACAGGGGGTCCCGGGGAGCTGTTTTTT.

The chain couples TRBV29-1 to TRBJ2-7; 8 bases are a match to TRBD2. V lost 6 bases to trimming and J lost 4 bases; unmatched junction nucleotides: 5. Germline-derived CDR1 and CDR2 are SQVTM and ANQGSEA. This CDR3 is built from 12 residues. The CDR3 region has the DNA TGCAGCGTCGTAGCGGGAACGTACGAGCAGTACTTC. This encodes CSVVAGTYEQYF.

About this clone itself: Relative to the germline gene, one junction end is altered; a read error may explain this. The chain couples TRBV20-1 to TRBJ2-3, with unresolved D. CDR3 length: 8 residues. CDR1 is DFQATT and CDR2 is SNEGSKA in the germline V gene (reference sequence). The CDR3 region is CSGSRKHF. The CDR3 DNA is TGCAGTGGGAGTAGGAAGCATTTT.

This chain joins TRBV27 and TRBJ2-1; TRBD2 matches at 9 bases. V lost 2 bases to trimming and J lost 0 bases; unmatched junction nucleotides: 2. This CDR3 contains 16 residues. CDR1 and CDR2 (germline): MNHEY, SMNVEV (reference sequence). Written as DNA, the CDR3 is TGTGCCAGCAGTTTAAAGGGACTAGCCTCCTACAATGAGCAGTTCTTC. It is translated as CASSLKGLASYNEQFF.

This chain connects TRBV11-1 to TRBJ1-3; D might be TRBD1 (5 bases). The CDR3 loop spans 18 amino acids. Deletions cut 5 bases from V and 0 bases from J, with 20 bases between. Germline CDR1 SGHAT, CDR2 FQDESV (reference sequence). The CDR3 is CASSLPGPGRLSGNTIYF. Here the CDR3 DNA reads TGTGCCAGCAGCCTCCCCGGTCCGGGGCGCCTCTCTGGAAACACCATATATTTT.

CDR3 nucleotides: TGTGCCTGGACCCCGGGCCTAGCGGGAGTAAATGAGCAGTTCTTC. It yields the protein CAWTPGLAGVNEQFF. The V and J genes are TRBV30 and TRBJ2-1; 10 positions match TRBD2. This CDR3 spans 15 amino acids. V lost 4 bases to trimming and J lost 7 bases; unmatched junction nucleotides: 10. Germline values: CDR1 GTSNPN, CDR2 SVGIG (reference sequence).

The chain links TRBV15 to TRBJ1-2, with D perhaps TRBD1 (5 bases). The CDR3 spans 20 residues. Germline V gene data show CDR1 as LNHNV and CDR2 as YYDKDF (reference sequence). The V and J ends lost 3 bases and 7 bases respectively, with 33 bases between them. The CDR3 DNA reads TGTGCCACCAGCAGGGGAGGGACGGCGCTATTAGGCGGCGCTTTGGCTGGCTACACCTTC. Translating gives CATSRGGTALLGGALAGYTF.

This chain uses TRBV27 with TRBJ2-1; the match to TRBD2 covers 8 bases. CDR1 is MNHEY, CDR2 SMNVEV, per germline (reference sequence). CDR3 size: 17 residues. The junction had 12 bases not matched to a gene; V was cut back by 3 bases and J by 5 bases. The CDR3 sequence is CASSFVLAGNPDNEQFF. The DNA of the CDR3 is TGTGCCAGCAGTTTCGTCCTAGCGGGTAATCCAGACAATGAGCAGTTCTTC.

This clone occurred once. The rearrangement uses TRBV29-1 and TRBJ2-1; 8 nucleotides agree with TRBD1. There are 17 residues in the CDR3. The germline V gene has CDR1 SQVTM and CDR2 ANQGSEA. The V and J ends lost 0 bases and 1 base, in that order; junction bases with no gene match: 8. The CDR3 DNA reads as TGCAGCGTTGAAGATGTGTGCCAGGGGGCTTCCTACAATGAGCAGTTCTTC. It translates to CSVEDVCQGASYNEQFF.

The J gene is TRBJ2-7, the V gene TRBV30, with D unclear. Germline-derived CDR1 and CDR2 are GTSNPN and SVGIG (reference sequence). V was clipped by 5 bases and J by 6 bases, with 23 bases between them. The CDR3 is 15 amino acids. The CDR3 region is CAWPFVCQSFAEQYF. CDR3 in DNA: TGTGCCTGGCCGTTCGTTTGCCAAAGCTTCGCCGAGCAGTACTTC.

V gene TRBV7-2 combines with J gene TRBJ2-4, with a weak D call TRBD1 (5 bases). Trimming stripped 4 bases from V and 3 bases from J, with 16 bases between. The CDR3 loop spans 16 amino acids. Per germline, CDR1 SGHTA and CDR2 FQGNSA. CDR3 in DNA: TGTGCCAGCAGCTCAGTAGGGGTCTTCGGCAAAAACATTCAGTACTTC. Translating gives CASSSVGVFGKNIQYF. Filled out from reference TRBV7-2 and TRBJ2-4, the complete variable domain reads GAGVSQSPSNKVTEKGKDVELRCDPISGHTALYWYRQSLGQGLEFLIYFQGNSAPDKSGLPSDRFSAERTGGSVSTLTIQRTQQEDSAVYLCASSSVGVFGKNIQYFGAGTRLSVL.

The chain has TRBV14 and TRBJ1-1, with TRBD1 matching over 9 bases. J was trimmed by 5 bases and V by 0 bases; bases with no gene match: 7. This CDR3 has 16 residues. The V gene's germline CDR1 is SGHDN and CDR2 FVKESK. This CDR3 reads CASSQELGDRVTEAFF. The DNA of the CDR3 is TGTGCCAGCAGCCAAGAATTAGGGGACAGGGTTACTGAAGCTTTCTTT.

The chain employs TRBV5-6 and TRBJ2-3; 7 bases match TRBD2. The CDR3 consists of 16 residues. Germline CDR1 reads SGHDT; CDR2 reads YYEEEE. The J segment lost 4 bases and the V segment lost 6 bases, leaving 14 bases of the junction unmatched. For the CDR3, the DNA is TGTGCCAGCACCCTTGGCGCTAGCGGACGGGCAGATACGCAGTATTTT. Its translation: CASTLGASGRADTQYF.

This clone was recorded only once. An end of the junction does not agree with germline; a read error may underlie this. V usage is TRBV2 and J usage is TRBJ2-6, with no clear D. The CDR3 runs 14 residues. Per the germline V gene, CDR1 is SNHLY and CDR2 is FYNNEI. The CDR3 region is CASSAYGSHPRHPF. In nucleotides, the CDR3 is TGTGCCAGCAGCGCTTATGGGTCCCACCCCAGGCACCCTTTC.

Only one count was recorded for this clone. V usage is TRBV7-9 and J usage is TRBJ1-3; D is perhaps TRBD1 (5 bases). Germline V lookup: CDR1 SEHNR, CDR2 FQNEAQ (reference sequence). V shed 5 bases and J shed 0 bases, with 17 bases lying between them. This CDR3 has 17 residues. CDR3 loop: CASSPARQPLSGNTIYF. The CDR3 DNA follows: TGTGCCAGCAGCCCAGCGAGACAGCCTCTCTCTGGAAACACCATATATTTT. Full variable domain (remainder filled in from reference TRBV7-9 and TRBJ1-3): DTGVSQNPRHKITKRGQNVTFRCDPISEHNRLYWYRQTLGQGPEFLTYFQNEAQLEKSRLLSDRFSAERPKGSFSTLEIQRTEQGDSAMYLCASSPARQPLSGNTIYFGEGSWLTVV.

The genes are TRBV5-8 and TRBJ2-7, with D possibly being TRBD2 (5 bases). CDR3 length equals 18 residues. Trimming removed 3 bases from V and 0 bases from J, with 22 bases in between. Per the germline V gene, CDR1 is SGHTS and CDR2 is YDEGEE. The CDR3 protein is CASSCPPENGESSYEQYF. For the CDR3, the DNA is TGTGCCAGCAGCTGCCCCCCTGAAAATGGGGAGAGCTCCTACGAGCAGTACTTC.

This chain uses TRBV15 with TRBJ2-4; perhaps TRBD2 as D (7 bases). Per the germline V gene, CDR1 is LNHNV and CDR2 is YYDKDF (reference sequence). V was trimmed by 5 bases and J by 1 base, leaving 9 bases between them. The CDR3 extends over 14 amino acids. In DNA form, the CDR3 reads TGTGCCACCAGCCGGGGGGCCGCCAAAAACATTCAGTACTTC. It encodes CATSRGAAKNIQYF.

The chain couples TRBV2 to TRBJ1-5; 7 bases map to TRBD1. Per the germline V gene, CDR1 is SNHLY and CDR2 is FYNNEI. The CDR3 spans 16 residues. Unmatched junction bases numbered 13, after V lost 6 bases and J lost 5 bases. The CDR3 loop is CASRQSPPTGYQPQHF. The CDR3 DNA reads as TGTGCCAGCAGACAAAGCCCCCCGACAGGGTATCAGCCCCAGCATTTT. The whole variable domain, remainder taken from reference TRBV2 and TRBJ1-5, is EPEVTQTPSHQVTQMGQEVILRCVPISNHLYFYWYRQILGQKVEFLVSFYNNEISEKSEIFDDQFSVERPDGSNFTLKIRSTKLEDSAMYFCASRQSPPTGYQPQHFGDGTRLSIL.

The J gene is TRBJ1-1, the V gene TRBV5-1; maybe TRBD1 (5 bases). Trimming removed 6 bases from V and 2 bases from J, with 20 bases in between. This CDR3 has 16 amino acids. Germline V gene lookup returns CDR1 SGHRS and CDR2 YFSETQ. The CDR3: CASKQHTGRANTEAFF. The CDR3 nucleotides are TGCGCCAGCAAACAACACACGGGGCGGGCCAACACTGAAGCTTTCTTT.

The rearrangement uses TRBV27 and TRBJ2-2; D is perhaps TRBD1 (6 bases). This CDR3 spans 13 amino acids. The ends were cut back, 3 bases at V and 7 bases at J, with 9 bases in the middle. Germline V CDR1 and CDR2: MNHEY, SMNVEV (reference sequence). The CDR3 region is CASSFRGLGELFF. CDR3 coding DNA: TGTGCCAGCAGTTTCAGGGGCCTCGGGGAGCTGTTTTTT.

The chain has TRBV4-3 and TRBJ2-5; 10 bases fit TRBD1. This CDR3 is built from 14 residues. Germline V CDR1 and CDR2: LGHNA, YSLEER. V dropped 0 bases and J dropped 10; count of bases not matched to a gene: 5. CDR3 sequence: CASSQEETGGGQYF. CDR3 nucleotide sequence: TGCGCCAGCAGCCAAGAGGAGACAGGGGGCGGCCAGTACTTC.

This rearrangement joins TRBV6-6 to TRBJ1-5; the match to TRBD1 covers 7 bases. V trimming: 7 bases; J trimming: 4 bases; junction bases outside the gene matches: 10. This CDR3 is 15 amino acids long. Germline CDR1 and CDR2: MNHNY and SVGAGI (reference sequence). The CDR3: CASNRGDSLNQPQHF. The CDR3 nucleotides read TGTGCCAGCAACCGGGGGGACAGTCTAAATCAGCCCCAGCATTTT.

This clone was observed a single time. CDR3: CASWGGLYGYTF. In nucleotides, the CDR3 is TGTGCCAGCTGGGGCGGACTCTATGGCTACACCTTC. The chain uses TRBV27 and TRBJ1-2; a possible D gene is TRBD1 (5 bases). Between the trimmed V and J ends, which lost 8 bases and 4 bases, there was a span of 11 bases. The CDR3 extends over 12 amino acids. Germline V gives CDR1 MNHEY, CDR2 SMNVEV (reference sequence).